The 14 T cell receptor beta chains presented below share a single source sample, sequenced in a study of shared clonotypes between healthy human individuals. Method: immunoSEQ multiplex PCR; TCRdb's copy keeps in-frame clones and lacks some. The sample contains about 1 million clones, more than 60% of which appear only once. Material: memory CD4+ T cells sorted from blood. Noted subset: CD45RA-negative fraction. The receptor set was obtained from a man between 18 and 29 years old in good health.

This clone was detected only a few times. V usage is TRBV13 and J usage is TRBJ2-2; D remains ambiguous. Germline V gene sequence: CDR1 PRHDT, CDR2 FYEKMQ (reference sequence). The CDR3 covers 12 residues. The V and J ends lost 6 bases and 6 bases respectively, with 8 bases between them. CDR3 region: CASRYTAGELFF. CDR3 coding DNA: TGTGCCAGCAGATACACGGCCGGGGAGCTGTTTTTT.

V gene TRBV5-6 combines with J gene TRBJ1-3; D is uncertain. The CDR3 sequence is 16 residues long. Looked up from germline, CDR1 is SGHDT and CDR2 is YYEEEE. V was clipped by 3 bases and J by 4 bases, with 17 bases between them. The CDR3 reads CASSSERGWSGNTIYF. The DNA for the CDR3 is TGTGCCAGCAGCTCGGAGAGAGGTTGGTCCGGAAACACCATATATTTT.

This clone was found many times. The sample contains more than one DNA sequence encoding this CDR3. The V gene is TRBV30, the J gene TRBJ1-2; no definite D call. This CDR3 comprises 11 residues. Germline V gives CDR1 GTSNPN, CDR2 SVGIG (reference sequence). Trimming shortened V by 0 bases and J by 7 bases, and 6 bases separated the two germline ends. CDR3 nucleotides: TGTGCCTGGAGTGTTATGGGTGGCTACACCTTC. Amino acids: CAWSVMGGYTF. The whole variable domain, filled in from reference TRBV30 and TRBJ1-2, reads SQTIHQWPATLVQPVGSPLSLECTVEGTSNPNLYWYRQAAGRGLQLLFYSVGIGQISSEVPQNLSASRPQDRQFILSSKKLLLSDSGFYLCAWSVMGGYTFGSGTRLTVV.

The chain combines TRBV4-1 with TRBJ1-1, with 9 bases aligning to TRBD1. CDR1 and CDR2 (germline): MGHRA, YSYEKL. The CDR3 loop spans 12 amino acids. J was trimmed by 6 bases and V by 4 bases; bases with no gene match: 0. CDR3 DNA: TGCGCCAGCAGCCGACAGGGGGCTGAAGCTTTCTTT. Translated: CASSRQGAEAFF.

The V gene is TRBV27, the J gene TRBJ1-2; D remains unclear. Germline V lookup: CDR1 MNHEY, CDR2 SMNVEV (reference sequence). The CDR3 is made up of 13 amino acids. Between the trimmed V and J ends, which lost 6 bases and 2 bases, there was a span of 10 bases. CDR3 residues: CASSRTSNYGYTF. The CDR3 DNA is TGTGCCAGCAGCCGTACGTCCAACTATGGCTACACCTTC.

The chain combines TRBV5-8 with TRBJ2-5; D possibly corresponds to TRBD1 (5 bases). The V gene lost 1 base and the J gene lost 4 bases, with 5 bases spanning the gap. The CDR3 runs 12 residues. In germline, CDR1 is SGHTS, CDR2 YDEGEE. CDR3 loop: CASSLQGETQYF. In DNA, the CDR3 is TGTGCCAGCAGCTTGCAGGGAGAGACCCAGTACTTC.

The chain combines TRBV7-2 with TRBJ2-1; D tentatively reads TRBD1 or TRBD2 (5 bases each). CDR1 and CDR2 from the germline V gene are SGHTA and FQGNSA. The CDR3 length is 16 residues. V lost 3 bases and J lost 0, with 12 bases in between. The DNA for the CDR3 is TGTGCCAGCAGCTTGGACGGGGCGGTCTCCTACAATGAGCAGTTCTTC. Encoded protein: CASSLDGAVSYNEQFF.

As concerns this clone: Other DNA sequences in this sample translate to the same CDR3. The genes are TRBV2 and TRBJ2-7; 7 positions agree with TRBD1. The V segment lost 7 bases and the J segment 4 bases; nucleotides outside the gene matches: 4. Germline CDR1 reads SNHLY; CDR2 reads FYNNEI. The CDR3 contains 12 residues. CDR3 bases: TGTGCCAGCACCAAGACAGGGTACGAGCAGTACTTC. Translation: CASTKTGYEQYF.

J is TRBJ2-7 and V is TRBV28, with 10 bases that match TRBD2. The V and J ends lost 6 bases and 4 bases, in that order; junction bases with no gene match: 9. The CDR3 runs to 15 residues. Germline V gene sequence: CDR1 MDHEN, CDR2 SYDVKM. CDR3 DNA sequence: TGTGCCAGCAGCACCACGTCAGCGGGAGGGTACGAGCAGTACTTC. It codes for CASSTTSAGGYEQYF.

The chain recombines TRBV11-3 with TRBJ2-1, with D possibly being TRBD2 (6 bases). Trimming removed 1 base from V and 6 bases from J, with 16 bases in between. The CDR3 has 16 residues. Germline V CDR1 and CDR2: SGHNT, YENEEA. This chain's CDR3 is CASSLGASEAFNEQFF. CDR3 DNA sequence: TGTGCCAGCAGCTTAGGGGCTAGCGAGGCTTTCAATGAGCAGTTCTTC.

V usage is TRBV5-5 and J usage is TRBJ1-3; D unresolved. The V end lost 0 bases, the J end lost 1 base, and 5 bases lay between the germline ends. This CDR3 is 14 amino acids long. The germline V gene encodes CDR1 SGHKS and CDR2 YYEKEE (reference sequence). The CDR3 nucleotides are TGTGCCAGCAGCTTGGAACTTTCTGGAAACACCATATATTTT. The encoded protein is CASSLELSGNTIYF.

This clone came up a few times. The chain employs TRBV5-4 and TRBJ2-7; D unclear. CDR3 length: 14 amino acids. Trimming stripped 2 bases from V and 6 bases from J, with 15 bases between. The germline CDR1 and CDR2 sequences are SGHNT and YYREEE (reference sequence). CDR3 sequence reads: CASSLEGFAFEQYF. CDR3 DNA sequence: TGTGCCAGCAGCTTAGAAGGGTTCGCGTTCGAGCAGTACTTC.

The chain joins TRBV10-1 to TRBJ2-6; D is uncertain. Trimming left V 6 bases short and J 2 bases short, with 14 bases between. Germline CDR1 WNHNN, CDR2 SYGVQD (reference sequence). The CDR3 runs to 16 residues. The CDR3 protein is CASSDQRVPGANVLTF. In DNA, the CDR3 is TGCGCCAGCAGCGACCAAAGGGTTCCTGGGGCCAACGTCCTGACTTTC.

V and J are TRBV7-6 and TRBJ1-3, with D perhaps matching TRBD1 (5 bases). CDR3 length: 18 amino acids. Germline CDR1 and CDR2: SGHVS and FNYEAQ. V lost 1 base, J lost 0 bases, and 16 bases lay in between. Written as DNA, the CDR3 is TGTGCCAGCAGCTTAGGCGGACATCTTCAATCCTCTGGAAACACCATATATTTT. It translates to CASSLGGHLQSSGNTIYF. The full variable domain, with the rest looked up from reference TRBV7-6 and TRBJ1-3, is GAGVSQSPRYKVTKRGQDVALRCDPISGHVSLYWYRQALGQGPEFLTYFNYEAQQDKSGLPNDRFSAERPEGSISTLTIQRTEQRDSAMYRCASSLGGHLQSSGNTIYFGEGSWLTVV.